The T cell receptor (beta chain) described here comes from a study of CXCR3-negative and CXCR3-positive naive CD8 T cells. General observations from the study: CXCR3-positive naive cells had TRB CDR3s that were more hydrophobic than CXCR3-negative naive cells had.

Concerning this clonotype itself: Its antigen is not known.

All TRB cDNA libraries came from 5' RACE performed with UMI labels. TCRdb reprocessed the 5' RACE reads and keeps a single row for each CDR3 protein, giving no DNA. This sample's table has over 100,000 distinct CDR3 sequences. The CDR3 is made up of 13 amino acids. Germline V gene data show CDR1 as SEHNR and CDR2 as FQNEAQ (reference sequence). The source is a human donor in good health. Some clones in this sample may be carry-over from other donors' samples. The chain is built from TRBV7-9 and TRBJ2-7; the D call from TCRdb, TRBD1, cannot be confirmed without DNA. Source material: naive CXCR3+ CD8+ T cells from blood. Subset specified: CD45RO-CCR7+CD27+CD95- naive CD8+ T cells expressing CXCR3 (TNR3+). This CDR3 reads CASSRGESYEQYF.